The sequence of this T cell receptor (beta chain) was determined in a study of cytomegalovirus exposure and HLA in healthy donors. Study-wide context: A previous analysis identified more than 100 million unique TCR beta sequences derived from roughly 180 million T cells.

Study-level findings and limits: Donor immune exposure was known only as CMV serostatus.

As concerns this clone: Its antigen remains unknown.

This PCR relied on a set of 60 Vbeta primers and 13 Jbeta primers. Clones were sequenced by immunoSEQ multiplex PCR, and TCRdb holds only the in-frame ones, with some missing. The sample includes 180,000 or so clones, about 75% seen only once; the top ten take roughly 8%. Nominally healthy donors provided the samples, though records likely missed some immune exposures. Sequencing input: PBMCs. This TCR came from a woman aged 40 to 50 in good health and CMV-seropositive.

The CDR3 DNA follows: TGTGCCAGCAGCGGTGCCCTCGAGATAGGCTACACCTTC. It specifies CASSGALEIGYTF. The rearrangement uses TRBV9 and TRBJ1-2; D is unresolved. The V and J ends lost 3 bases and 8 bases respectively, with 14 bases between them. Per germline, CDR1 SGDLS and CDR2 YYNGEE. This CDR3 comprises 13 residues.